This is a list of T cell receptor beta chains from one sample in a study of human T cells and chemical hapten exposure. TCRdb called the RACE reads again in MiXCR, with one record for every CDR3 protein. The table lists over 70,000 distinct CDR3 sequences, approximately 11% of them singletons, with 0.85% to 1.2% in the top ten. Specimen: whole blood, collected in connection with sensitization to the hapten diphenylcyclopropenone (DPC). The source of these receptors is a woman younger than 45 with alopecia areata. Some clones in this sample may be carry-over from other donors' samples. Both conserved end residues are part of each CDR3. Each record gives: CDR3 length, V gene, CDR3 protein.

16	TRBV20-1	CSARSLAGVWADTQYF
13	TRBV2	CASSDSGADIQYF
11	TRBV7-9	CASMWANEQFF
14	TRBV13	CASSPGWGQNEQYF
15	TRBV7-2	CASSLEGTVNQPQHF
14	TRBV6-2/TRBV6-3	CASSDDRVSETQYF
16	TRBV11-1	CASSLHPLLSYNEQFF
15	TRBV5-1	CASSLGGISYNEQFF
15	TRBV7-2	CASPRHWGDMSTQYF
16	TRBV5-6	CASSLGAGGPRTEAFF
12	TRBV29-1	CSVTPGDTEAFF
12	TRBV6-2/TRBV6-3	CASGGRYNEQFF
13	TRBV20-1	CSAIRSGANVLTF
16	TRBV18	CASSPPSTGGRQPQHF
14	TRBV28	CASTNPRQLASQYF
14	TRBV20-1	CSARGRINTGELFF
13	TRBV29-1	CSVRGQGSNIQYF
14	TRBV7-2	CASSFTPPNYGYTF
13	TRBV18	CASGPSGNQPQHF
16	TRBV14	CASSQGQGLLTGELFF
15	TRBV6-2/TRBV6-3	CASSTPGLVFYEQYF
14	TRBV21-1	CASIRVRGNQPQHF
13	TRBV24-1	CATSDLSEDEQFF
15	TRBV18	CASSPPSAGYNEQFF
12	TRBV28	CASSYYQGRAFF
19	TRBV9	CASSQIWGQGFAGANVLTF
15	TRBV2	CASERSSGGGNEQFF
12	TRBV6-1	CASSARGYGYTF
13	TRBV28	CASAYPGTGELFF
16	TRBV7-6	CASSRDPGTGSDTQYF
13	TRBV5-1	CASSLDGANVLTF
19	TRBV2	CASSTDGTSTKYHNSPLHF
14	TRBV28	CASSFLTGSTEAFF
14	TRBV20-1	CSARDKGFGYGYTF
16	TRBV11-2	CASSLGLAGGEDTQYF
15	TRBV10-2	CASSESQLINYGYTF
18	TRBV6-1	CASRAGTSGSYKPYEQYF
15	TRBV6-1	CASNRGPGGSGELFF
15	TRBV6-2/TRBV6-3	CASFTSGAAGTEAFF
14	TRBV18	CASSPLSGEETQYF
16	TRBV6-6	CASSYSGQYSNQPQHF
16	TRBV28	CASSHAGISSTDTQYF
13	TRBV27	CASSSSRGYEQYF
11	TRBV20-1	CSARVSGTQYF